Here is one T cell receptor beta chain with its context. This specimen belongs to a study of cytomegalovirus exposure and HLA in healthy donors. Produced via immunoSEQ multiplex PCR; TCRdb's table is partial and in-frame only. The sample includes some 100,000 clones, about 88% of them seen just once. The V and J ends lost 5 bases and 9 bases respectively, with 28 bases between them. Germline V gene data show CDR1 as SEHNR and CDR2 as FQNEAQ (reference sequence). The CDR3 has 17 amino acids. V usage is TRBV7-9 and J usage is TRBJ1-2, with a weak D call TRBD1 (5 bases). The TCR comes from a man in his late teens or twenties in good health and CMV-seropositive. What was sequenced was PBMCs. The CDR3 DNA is TGTGCCAGCAGCCCTACGGCGGGGCAGCCCTTTGAACCTAGCTACACCTTC. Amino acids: CASSPTAGQPFEPSYTF.